This entry lists 11 T cell receptor beta chains sequenced from one sample in a study of shared clonotypes between healthy human individuals. The assay was immunoSEQ multiplex PCR, and TCRdb's table has in-frame clones only and misses some. The data hold about 1,500,000 clones, with approximately 96% observed a single time. Source material: naive CD4+ T cells sorted from blood. Subset here: CD45RA+ positively selected. These receptors originate from a man aged 25 to 45 in good health.

The chain carries TRBV7-2 and TRBJ2-7, with TRBD2 matching 11 bases. With V trimmed by 5 bases and J by 2 bases, 8 bases remained unmatched. CDR3 length equals 16 residues. Looked up from germline, CDR1 is SGHTA and CDR2 is FQGNSA. The CDR3 nucleotides read TGTGCCAGCAGCAGGAGACTAGCGGGACCAGCCTACGAGCAGTACTTC. Translating gives CASSRRLAGPAYEQYF. The full variable domain, rest sourced from reference TRBV7-2 and TRBJ2-7, is GAGVSQSPSNKVTEKGKDVELRCDPISGHTALYWYRQSLGQGLEFLIYFQGNSAPDKSGLPSDRFSAERTGGSVSTLTIQRTQQEDSAVYLCASSRRLAGPAYEQYFGPGTRLTVT.

J is TRBJ1-1 and V is TRBV5-1; no firm D call. V gave up 0 bases and J gave up 2 bases, with 11 bases separating them. The CDR3 consists of 15 residues. CDR1 and CDR2 (germline): SGHRS, YFSETQ. CDR3 sequence reads: CASSLDGILNTEAFF. The CDR3 region has the DNA TGCGCCAGCAGCTTGGACGGAATCCTTAACACTGAAGCTTTCTTT.

This chain joins TRBV7-9 and TRBJ2-5; TRBD2 agrees at 14 bases. Germline V gives CDR1 SEHNR, CDR2 FQNEAQ (reference sequence). The V gene end was trimmed by 4 bases and the J gene end by 2 bases; junction bases not matched to a gene: 9. This CDR3 has 18 residues. This CDR3 is CASSSGTSGRWEQETQYF. The CDR3 region has the DNA TGTGCCAGCAGCTCAGGGACTAGCGGGAGATGGGAACAAGAGACCCAGTACTTC.

This chain joins TRBV5-1 and TRBJ1-1; D perhaps matches TRBD1 (6 bases). The germline V gene has CDR1 SGHRS and CDR2 YFSETQ. The CDR3 sequence is 15 residues long. Trimming took 6 bases from V and 1 from J, leaving 16 bases between them. Written as DNA, the CDR3 is TGCGCCAGCACCTCCAGGACAGAACCGAACACTGAAGCTTTCTTT. It translates to CASTSRTEPNTEAFF.

The rearrangement links TRBV18 to TRBJ2-3; D not certain. This CDR3 is built from 14 residues. V lost 3 bases and J 6 bases, leaving 13 bases between the germline ends. In germline, CDR1 is KGHSH, CDR2 LQKENI. Here the CDR3 DNA reads TGTGCCAGCTCACCGGCGTCGGGCGCGGATACGCAGTATTTT. This translates into CASSPASGADTQYF.

The rearrangement joins TRBV5-1 to TRBJ2-1, with 9 bases identical to TRBD1. Germline assignment: CDR1 SGHRS and CDR2 YFSETQ. With V trimmed by 5 bases and J by 7 bases, 10 bases remained unmatched. CDR3 length: 15 residues. CDR3 DNA: TGCGCCAGCAGTCCAACAGGGGGCGTGGGAAATGAGCAGTTCTTC. Protein product: CASSPTGGVGNEQFF.

The chain joins TRBV28 to TRBJ2-7; D unclear. Germline assignment: CDR1 MDHEN and CDR2 SYDVKM. V was trimmed by 3 bases and J by 0 bases, leaving 9 bases between them. There are 14 residues in the CDR3. CDR3 in amino acids: CASSFQSSSYEQYF. CDR3 nucleotide sequence: TGTGCCAGCAGTTTTCAGTCAAGCTCCTACGAGCAGTACTTC.

The V and J genes are TRBV10-3 and TRBJ1-4; no firm D call. The CDR3 is 13 residues long. The V gene lost 4 bases and the J gene lost 6 bases, with 9 bases spanning the gap. Germline CDR1 and CDR2: ENHRY and SYGVKD. DNA of the CDR3: TGTGCCATCAGTGGCCTGTCCGATGAAAAACTGTTTTTT. Translation: CAISGLSDEKLFF.

The rearrangement joins TRBV19 to TRBJ2-6; 8 nucleotides match TRBD1. Trimming at V came to 6 bases and at J to 0 bases, leaving 4 bases not matched to a gene. CDR1 and CDR2 (germline): LNHDA, SQIVND (reference sequence). The CDR3 runs 16 residues. Here the CDR3 reads CASSGQGFSGANVLTF. The DNA for the CDR3 is TGTGCCAGTAGCGGACAGGGATTCTCTGGGGCCAACGTCCTGACTTTC.

The chain is built from TRBV7-9 and TRBJ1-2; D is ambiguous. V lost 1 base to trimming and J lost 2 bases, with 11 bases between them. The CDR3 length is 15 residues. CDR1 is SEHNR, CDR2 FQNEAQ, per germline (reference sequence). The DNA of the CDR3 is TGTGCCAGCAGCTTAGGGTCCTGGGAAAACTATGGCTACACCTTC. Translated: CASSLGSWENYGYTF.

V and J are TRBV28 and TRBJ2-2, with TRBD1 matching over 7 bases. Germline CDR1 and CDR2: MDHEN and SYDVKM. This CDR3 contains 16 residues. With 5 bases clipped from V and 5 bases from J, the junction kept 11 bases outside the gene matches. The CDR3 DNA is TGTGCCAGCAGTCAGACGGGACAGTTGCGAACCGGGGAGCTGTTTTTT. Its translation is CASSQTGQLRTGELFF.